This T cell receptor beta chain comes out of a study of cytomegalovirus exposure and HLA in healthy donors. V lost 4 bases, J lost 5 bases, and 12 bases lay in between. Germline V CDR1 and CDR2: SGDLS, YYNGEE. The CDR3 spans 13 residues. The PCR contained 60 Vbeta and 13 Jbeta primers. Data came from immunoSEQ multiplex PCR; TCRdb stores just in-frame clones and leaves some out. The table has around 120,000 clones, over 65% seen once. The sequence derives from a young man in good health and CMV-seronegative. The source material was PBMCs. The V and J genes are TRBV9 and TRBJ2-5, with a tentative D call TRBD2 (5 bases). The CDR3 DNA reads TGTGCCAGCAGCCCTCAACCGGGGGAGACCCAGTACTTC. The encoded protein is CASSPQPGETQYF. Drawing the rest from reference TRBV9 and TRBJ2-5, the complete variable domain is DSGVTQTPKHLITATGQRVTLRCSPRSGDLSVYWYQQSLDQGLQFLIQYYNGEERAKGNILERFSAQQFPDLHSELNLSSLELGDSALYFCASSPQPGETQYFGPGTRLLVL.